The next 8 T cell receptor beta chains were all read from a single sample in a study of hypomethylating agent response in myelodysplastic syndrome. Clones were read by immunoSEQ multiplex PCR, and TCRdb kept only the in-frame ones, dropping some. This table holds approximately 9,300 clones, about 83% found once. The material was bone marrow, obtained before or after starting hypomethylating agent treatment for myelodysplastic syndrome (not recorded which). These receptors were collected from a human donor with myelodysplastic syndrome.

The rearrangement joins TRBV12-2 to TRBJ2-3. TRBV12-2 is given as a pseudogene. The length of the CDR3 is 14 residues. CDR3 nucleotides: TGTGCAAGTCGCCCCAGGGACAGCACAGATACGCAGTATTTT. It yields the protein CASRPRDSTDTQYF.

With respect to this clone: The sample contains more than one DNA sequence encoding this CDR3. This chain links TRBV4-1 with TRBJ2-3; 8 positions agree with TRBD2. V lost 0 bases, J lost 0 bases, and 2 bases stayed unmatched. The germline gives CDR1 MGHRA, CDR2 YSYEKL. This CDR3 is built from 16 residues. DNA for the CDR3: TGCGCCAGCAGCCAAGAGGGGACTAGGAGCACAGATACGCAGTATTTT. Its translation: CASSQEGTRSTDTQYF.

The V call is TRBV19, the J call TRBJ1-1; 7 bases are a match to TRBD1. Trimming cost V 5 bases and J 5 bases; bases outside gene matches: 5. Germline V gene data show CDR1 as LNHDA and CDR2 as SQIVND (reference sequence). The CDR3 length is 13 residues. CDR3: CASSRQGGTEAFF. CDR3 bases: TGTGCCAGTAGTCGACAGGGTGGGACTGAAGCTTTCTTT.

This clone occurred a few times. This chain joins TRBV6-1 and TRBJ1-6; D gene uncertain. This CDR3 region has 14 residues. The germline V and J ends were trimmed by 1 base and 9 bases, with 10 bases remaining between them. Germline V CDR1 and CDR2: MNHNS, SASEGT. CDR3 nucleotide sequence: TGTGCCAGCAGTGAAGTAGAGTTTCGTTCACCCCTCCACTTT. Translation gives CASSEVEFRSPLHF.

The CDR3 here is CASGGATLSEQYF. The CDR3, as DNA: TGTGCCAGTGGCGGGGCTACGCTTAGCGAGCAGTACTTC. The chain recombines TRBV7-3 with TRBJ2-5; the D gene is possibly TRBD2 (6 bases). The J call may be in error: the DNA end matches TRBJ2-7 better. This CDR3 comprises 13 residues. Per germline, CDR1 SGHTA and CDR2 FQGTGA.

This clone has just one count. The CDR3 is CASSLGGSSGNTIYF. The CDR3 nucleotides are TGCGCCAGCAGCTTGGGAGGGAGCTCTGGAAACACCATATATTTT. This chain uses TRBV5-1 with TRBJ1-3, with D unresolved. CDR3 length equals 15 residues. Germline CDR1 SGHRS, CDR2 YFSETQ. V shed 0 bases and J shed 0 bases, with 7 bases lying between them.

V is TRBV11-3 and J is TRBJ2-2, with 8 bases identical to TRBD1. Germline assignment: CDR1 SGHNT and CDR2 YENEEA. The CDR3 runs 16 residues. Trimming took 5 bases from V and 3 from J; bases not matched to a gene: 8. CDR3 sequence reads: CASSPRGQVHTGELFF. In nucleotides, the CDR3 is TGTGCCAGCAGCCCACGGGGACAGGTGCACACCGGGGAGCTGTTTTTT.

V is TRBV2 and J is TRBJ1-2; 7 positions agree with TRBD1. CDR3 length: 16 residues. The germline CDR1 and CDR2 sequences are SNHLY and FYNNEI. With 5 bases clipped from V and 6 bases from J, the junction kept 15 bases outside the gene matches. The DNA of the CDR3 is TGTGCCAGCAGTTTGGACAGGATACTTTTTGGGGATGGCTACACCTTC. This translates into CASSLDRILFGDGYTF. The full variable domain, with the rest looked up from reference TRBV2 and TRBJ1-2, is EPEVTQTPSHQVTQMGQEVILRCVPISNHLYFYWYRQILGQKVEFLVSFYNNEISEKSEIFDDQFSVERPDGSNFTLKIRSTKLEDSAMYFCASSLDRILFGDGYTFGSGTRLTVV.